The 23 T cell receptor beta chains in this list originate from one sample, sequenced in a study of blood T cell repertoires in COVID-19. Repertoires were generated with immunoSEQ multiplex PCR, while TCRdb's copy carries only in-frame clones and drops some. Of approximately 140,000 clones in the sample, about nine tenths were seen once. Sequencing was performed on peripheral blood. Every receptor here comes from an older man with acute or convalescent COVID-19.

The chain recombines TRBV18 with TRBJ2-1; D is uncertain. Trimming pared 6 bases from V and 5 bases from J, leaving 5 bases between. Germline V gene sequence: CDR1 KGHSH, CDR2 LQKENI. The CDR3 is made up of 11 amino acids. The CDR3 sequence is CASSQNNEQFF. The CDR3 coding sequence is TGTGCCAGCTCCCAAAACAATGAGCAGTTCTTC.

The CDR3 is CASSLRSGGRNEQFF. The CDR3 nucleotides are TGTGCCAGCAGCTTGAGGTCGGGGGGGCGAAATGAGCAGTTCTTC. J is TRBJ2-1 and V is TRBV5-6; 8 bases agree with TRBD2. The germline V gene encodes CDR1 SGHDT and CDR2 YYEEEE. V trimming: 1 base; J trimming: 7 bases; junction bases outside the gene matches: 7. The CDR3 runs 15 residues.

The J gene is TRBJ2-7, the V gene TRBV5-1; the match to TRBD1 covers 7 bases. The CDR3 loop spans 20 amino acids. The J segment lost 0 bases and the V segment lost 1 base, leaving 19 bases of the junction unmatched. CDR1 is SGHRS, CDR2 YFSETQ, per germline. CDR3 bases: TGCGCCAGCAGCTTGAGTAGTCGGGACAGCTCCAGGGGAAGCTCCTACGAGCAGTACTTC. Residues: CASSLSSRDSSRGSSYEQYF.

The chain recombines TRBV27 with TRBJ2-1, with 9 positions matching TRBD2. Trimming at V came to 1 base and at J to 5 bases, leaving 6 bases not matched to a gene. The CDR3 contains 16 residues. CDR1 and CDR2 (germline): MNHEY, SMNVEV (reference sequence). CDR3 protein: CASSLYAGGPHNEQFF. Written as DNA, the CDR3 is TGTGCCAGCAGTTTATATGCGGGAGGGCCCCACAATGAGCAGTTCTTC.

The chain couples TRBV6-5 to TRBJ2-3; D not certain. CDR1 and CDR2 (germline): MNHEY, SVGAGI. The CDR3 contains 14 residues. V lost 0 bases and J 9 bases, leaving 13 bases between the germline ends. Here the CDR3 reads CASSYSINAETQYF. Written as DNA, the CDR3 is TGTGCCAGCAGTTACTCGATTAACGCTGAGACGCAGTATTTT.

The count of this clone is one. The chain combines TRBV30 with TRBJ1-6, with 9 nucleotides matching TRBD1. Trimming removed 3 bases from V and 7 bases from J; junction bases left unmatched: 1. This CDR3 has 13 residues. Germline CDR1 is GTSNPN and CDR2 is SVGIG (reference sequence). The DNA of the CDR3 is TGTGCCTGGAGGGGACAGGGAAATTCACCCCTCCACTTT. It translates to CAWRGQGNSPLHF.

The chain joins TRBV5-5 to TRBJ2-3; TRBD1 matches at 9 bases. The CDR3 spans 16 residues. V trimming: 4 bases; J trimming: 0 bases; junction bases outside the gene matches: 6. CDR1 SGHKS and CDR2 YYEKEE come from the germline V gene (reference sequence). CDR3: CASSKTGGLSTDTQYF. DNA of the CDR3: TGTGCCAGCAGCAAAACAGGGGGCCTAAGCACAGATACGCAGTATTTT.

V and J are TRBV3-1 (or the pseudogene TRBV3-2) and TRBJ1-2; the match to TRBD1 covers 7 bases. This CDR3 contains 15 residues. V was clipped by 4 bases and J by 1 base; unmatched bases: 6. Per the germline V gene, CDR1 is LGHDT and CDR2 is YNNKEL (reference sequence). CDR3 loop: CASSRTGALNYGYTF. DNA of the CDR3: TGTGCCAGCAGCCGAACAGGGGCCCTTAACTATGGCTACACCTTC.

The chain employs TRBV25-1 and TRBJ1-2; 7 bases align to TRBD1. Germline assignment: CDR1 MGHDK and CDR2 SYGVNS. J was trimmed by 2 bases and V by 10 bases; bases with no gene match: 16. The CDR3 has 16 amino acids. As DNA, the CDR3 is TGTGCCACCCAAGGGGGACAGAGGACTCTCAACTATGGCTACACCTTC. Translation: CATQGGQRTLNYGYTF.

This clone was detected only a few times. The chain carries TRBV5-1 and TRBJ2-5; D gene ambiguous. Germline V CDR1 and CDR2: SGHRS, YFSETQ. V was cut by 0 bases and J by 0 bases, with 6 bases left in between. This CDR3 spans 14 amino acids. The chain's CDR3 is CASSLEQYQETQYF. CDR3 coding DNA: TGCGCCAGCAGCTTGGAACAGTACCAAGAGACCCAGTACTTC.

This chain links TRBV5-1 with TRBJ2-1; possible D gene TRBD2, 6 bases. V shed 0 bases and J shed 3 bases, with 10 bases lying between them. Germline CDR1 and CDR2: SGHRS and YFSETQ. CDR3 length equals 15 residues. The CDR3 protein is CASSLGGERYNEQFF. CDR3 sequence (DNA): TGCGCCAGCAGCTTGGGCGGGGAACGCTACAATGAGCAGTTCTTC.

This clone was counted between two and nine times. The chain recombines TRBV5-1 with TRBJ1-4; D might be TRBD1 (6 bases). There are 15 residues in the CDR3. Trimming shortened V by 3 bases and J by 8 bases, and 17 bases separated the two germline ends. CDR1 SGHRS and CDR2 YFSETQ come from the germline V gene. CDR3 residues: CASSSTGSEGEKLFF. As DNA, the CDR3 is TGCGCCAGCAGCTCAACAGGGTCGGAAGGAGAAAAACTGTTTTTT.

This clone was recorded once. The rearrangement joins TRBV27 to TRBJ2-7; D perhaps matches TRBD2 (5 bases). V lost 5 bases and J 5 bases, leaving 19 bases between the germline ends. The CDR3 totals 15 residues. CDR1 is MNHEY and CDR2 is SMNVEV in the germline V gene (reference sequence). CDR3 sequence: CASSRRSEGSNEQYF. The CDR3 DNA sequence: TGTGCCAGCAGTCGACGCAGTGAAGGGAGTAACGAGCAGTACTTC.

The genes are TRBV5-1 and TRBJ1-1, with TRBD1 identical over 7 bases. CDR1 and CDR2 from the germline V gene are SGHRS and YFSETQ. The CDR3 consists of 16 residues. With 4 bases clipped from V and 4 bases from J, the junction kept 13 bases outside the gene matches. The CDR3 protein is CASSLQTGRGGTEAFF. The CDR3, as DNA: TGCGCCAGCAGCCTACAGACAGGGCGGGGAGGCACTGAAGCTTTCTTT.

V usage is TRBV2 and J usage is TRBJ2-1, with 7 bases fitting TRBD2. Trimming removed 6 bases from V and 4 bases from J; junction bases left unmatched: 6. The CDR3 has 14 residues. Per germline, CDR1 SNHLY and CDR2 FYNNEI. For the CDR3, the DNA is TGTGCCAGCAGGGGGGGACTACCGTACAATGAGCAGTTCTTC. The encoded protein is CASRGGLPYNEQFF. Full variable domain (missing parts from reference TRBV2 and TRBJ2-1): EPEVTQTPSHQVTQMGQEVILRCVPISNHLYFYWYRQILGQKVEFLVSFYNNEISEKSEIFDDQFSVERPDGSNFTLKIRSTKLEDSAMYFCASRGGLPYNEQFFGPGTRLTVL.

The rearrangement links TRBV7-8 to TRBJ2-1; 8 bases are a match to TRBD2. The CDR3 runs to 19 residues. Germline assignment: CDR1 SGHVS and CDR2 FQNEAQ. V lost 6 bases to trimming and J lost 0 bases; unmatched junction nucleotides: 16. The CDR3 sequence is CASRGERGKAKSSYNEQFF. CDR3 DNA: TGTGCCAGCAGGGGTGAGCGGGGGAAAGCTAAGAGCTCCTACAATGAGCAGTTCTTC.

The rearrangement joins TRBV25-1 to TRBJ1-6; 9 bases are a match to TRBD1. J lost 6 bases, V lost 5 bases, and 8 bases had no gene match. The CDR3 runs to 16 residues. Germline assignment: CDR1 MGHDK and CDR2 SYGVNS. The CDR3: CASSLHRGQLNSPLHF. CDR3 sequence (DNA): TGTGCCAGCAGTCTGCACAGGGGGCAACTTAATTCACCCCTCCACTTT.

The V call is TRBV18, the J call TRBJ1-4, with 8 nucleotides matching TRBD1. Germline CDR1 is KGHSH and CDR2 is LQKENI. The CDR3 extends over 14 amino acids. After removal of 4 bases from V and 5 bases from J, the junction contained 3 bases not matched to a gene. CDR3 nucleotide sequence: TGTGCCAGCTCACAACAGGGGGGAAATGAAAAACTGTTTTTT. Translation gives CASSQQGGNEKLFF.

The chain is built from TRBV3-1 (or the pseudogene TRBV3-2) and TRBJ1-1, with D perhaps matching TRBD1 (6 bases). The V and J ends lost 4 bases and 4 bases respectively, with 16 bases between them. There are 15 residues in the CDR3. The germline CDR1 and CDR2 sequences are LGHDT and YNNKEL (reference sequence). DNA of the CDR3: TGTGCCAGCAGCCCTTTCTCAGGGGCAGGCACTGAAGCTTTCTTT. This translates into CASSPFSGAGTEAFF.

The DNA of the CDR3 is TGTGCCAGCAGCCAACAGGGGAGAGAGACCCAGTACTTC. It translates to CASSQQGRETQYF. V usage is TRBV3-1 (or the pseudogene TRBV3-2) and J usage is TRBJ2-5, with D possibly being TRBD1 (6 bases). V lost 2 bases and J lost 4, with 8 bases in between. The CDR3 totals 13 residues. The germline V gene has CDR1 LGHDT and CDR2 YNNKEL (reference sequence).

The J gene is TRBJ1-1, the V gene TRBV30; D ambiguous. The germline V and J ends were trimmed by 4 bases and 2 bases, with 17 bases remaining between them. Per germline, CDR1 GTSNPN and CDR2 SVGIG (reference sequence). The CDR3 contains 15 residues. CDR3 protein: CAWNPASTPNTEAFF. DNA for the CDR3: TGTGCCTGGAACCCCGCTTCAACTCCAAACACTGAAGCTTTCTTT.

The rearrangement links TRBV5-1 to TRBJ2-1; maybe TRBD1 (7 bases). V was clipped by 4 bases and J by 8 bases, with 13 bases between them. Germline V lookup: CDR1 SGHRS, CDR2 YFSETQ. CDR3 length: 13 amino acids. The CDR3 loop is CASSAGQHYEQFF. In DNA, the CDR3 is TGCGCCAGCAGCGCGGGACAGCACTATGAGCAGTTCTTC.

This chain joins TRBV14 and TRBJ2-5; the match to TRBD2 covers 8 bases. The CDR3 runs to 15 residues. Losses at the gene ends were 0 bases for V and 5 bases for J; bases not matched to a gene: 5. Germline CDR1 and CDR2: SGHDN and FVKESK. CDR3 region: CASSQDGLALETQYF. In DNA form, the CDR3 reads TGTGCCAGCAGCCAAGATGGACTAGCACTTGAGACCCAGTACTTC.